This TCR beta chain was sequenced during a study of cytomegalovirus exposure and HLA in healthy donors (dated by TCRdb to about 2017). Turning to the overall study: According to an earlier analysis of several hundred of the donors, some 180 million T cells yielded 100 million or so unique TCR beta sequences and around 280 Gb of sequence data. A later genetic analysis took genome-wide SNP genotypes for about 55% of the roughly 700 donors and used that subset as a discovery cohort. The study aimed to test whether signatures of past pathogen exposure could be identified by cataloging public T cell receptors. Among several hundred genotyped donors of the cohort, an average of around 240,000 unique TCR beta nucleotide sequences was sequenced per donor, of which about 18% were non-productive. Along with the approximately 700-subject first cohort, a separate validation cohort of approximately 110 different subjects was used. Several DR-DQ haplotypes were treated as single units for association and clustering because of strong linkage in the cohort. Donor age, sex, ethnicity and CMV serostatus were compiled alongside the repertoire data. High-throughput TCR immunosequencing, statistical association of individual TCRs with disease status, and machine learning were combined to predict cytomegalovirus infection status. Typing coverage varied by locus: roughly 629-640 donors for A, B, C, DRB1 and DQB1; more than 500 for DQA1; about 570 for DPA1; roughly 450 for DPB1. HLA typing included class I and class II loci at four-digit resolution. The later analysis used no new phenotypic data to find candidate immune exposures, relying instead on TCR beta sequences and their occurrence across donors. An early release that covered about 600 HLA-typed donors contained about 300 gigabases of sequencing data and about 93 million unique TCR sequences. All discovery cohort repertoires had been generated using a single sequencing platform. The T cell repertoires of 550 to 850 subjects were profiled by immunosequencing and related to cytomegalovirus serostatus. An earlier analysis of fewer than 750 of the donors used high-throughput TCR beta sequencing to judge whether each TCR beta V gene segment behaved as functional or pseudogenic. Among the roughly 400 genotyped donors, around 79% belonged to the genetic ancestry cluster associated with self-reported Caucasian donors. To study patterns of TCR occurrence, a later analysis re-analyzed previously published TCR beta repertoires from several hundred donors and added high-resolution HLA genotyping.

Study-wide conclusions, independent of this receptor: Presence/absence analyses assumed roughly uniform sequencing depth across donors, an assumption that may not hold. An association between a missense DCLRE1C variant and V-gene and J-gene trimming of TCR beta chains was found in a later genetic analysis and replicated in an independent cohort. Some IMGT-functional V segments, including TRBV6-2 and TRBV6-3, could not be distinguished by the 87-base-pair reads and were therefore excluded. Cytomegalovirus status was reported to be diagnosed by the classifier with high specificity and sensitivity in both the original and validation cohorts. A total of roughly 160 TCR beta chains were listed by the study as associated with cytomegalovirus. Compared with the roughly 600-donor mean, donors in an Asian-associated ancestry cluster had fewer N-insertions in productive TCRs, according to a later genetic analysis. In a later analysis, HLA-associated TCR beta chains showed more clonal expansion and lower generation probabilities than non-associated chains that were equally common. Most TCR sequences were seen in very few donors, while some public TCRs were found in many individuals. Several of the top co-occurrence clusters appeared to be linked to parvovirus B19, influenza, CMV and Epstein-Barr virus, according to a later analysis. It was suggested by the authors that the approach could potentially be generalized to other disease states and immunological phenotypes. According to a later analysis, most CMV-associated TCR beta chains appeared to be HLA-restricted, and the HLA associations seemed to be driven largely by CMV exposure. Correlated functional status among segregating V segments might be attributable to linkage disequilibrium, but an unknown experimental factor could not be ruled out. Because HLA typing was unavailable for some donors at each locus, only the typed subset was used in association tests. Specific HLA alleles were associated with some 15,000 TCR beta sequences at a false discovery rate of 0.05 in a later analysis. The earlier analysis of approximately 590 of the donors excluded roughly 16 rarely observed V segments, including chromosome 9 orphons, because counts were too low. In an earlier analysis of some 550 of the donors, most TCR beta V segments were observed in productive rearrangements about 87% or about 30% of the time, broadly matching IMGT annotations. Assigning TCR associations to individual alleles was difficult when HLA alleles, especially DR and DQ, strongly co-occurred. CMV serostatus was the only immune exposure information available for the cohort. The sequencing pipeline was judged likely to have produced a cluster of highly shared sequence variants as a technical artifact. A later analysis found that TCR association rates varied across HLA loci, with DRB1 alleles showing the most associated TCRs and HLA-C alleles the fewest. In vitro tests confirmed that a few of the cytomegalovirus-associated TCR beta chains recognize cytomegalovirus antigens. A further reported finding was that TCR beta sequences accurately predicted the HLA-A and HLA-B alleles for most subjects in the first cohort. In this cohort, only TCR beta chains were sequenced, and detectable features were limited by the absence of alpha or paired-chain data.

Libraries were made using the immunoSEQ multiplex PCR assay. The multiplex PCR relied on a mix of 60 forward primers for TCR Vbeta segments and 13 reverse primers for TCR Jbeta segments. A multiplex PCR assay on genomic DNA amplified the CDR3 region of rearranged TCR beta genes. On the Illumina HiSeq System, the amplified TCR beta libraries were sequenced as 87-base-pair reads. As for how the authors treated the data: In a later analysis, tens of millions of unique TCR beta chains were counted across the approximately 640 repertoires, and roughly 11 million of these chains were shared by at least two donors. Raw reads were error-corrected and collapsed into unique sequences by a nearest-neighbor algorithm in which closely related sequences were merged to remove PCR and sequencing errors. CDR3 sequences were aligned to IMGT reference sequences to assign V, D and J gene segments. For a sequence to be retained, at least a six-nucleotide match to both a V gene segment and a J gene segment was required. Rearrangements were called productive when the CDR3 lacked stop codons and stayed in frame with V and J; all others were non-productive. CDR3 was defined according to IMGT convention as the region running from the second conserved V-encoded cysteine to the conserved J-encoded phenylalanine. The earlier analysis of 587 of the donors excluded any sequence lacking an unambiguous match to a single V gene segment. In an earlier analysis of almost 600 of the donors, a V segment was called functional when productive rearrangements were above 56.7%, and segregating when the standard deviation between donors exceeded 5%. A statistical classification framework was developed to diagnose cytomegalovirus status using the catalog of TCR beta chain sequences. A later analysis assigned V and J genes by comparing TCR nucleotide sequences with IMGT/GENE-DB human TR gene sequences. The TCRdist pipeline was used in a later analysis to assign CDR3 sequences and most-parsimonious VDJ recombination scenarios. A later analysis defined each TCR beta chain by its CDR3 amino acid sequence plus V-gene family, and excluded reads lacking a unique V-gene family. In a later analysis, fewer than 600 highly shared, low-generation-probability nucleotide sequences were removed to address suspected cross-contamination and a sequencing artifact. In a later analysis, a clonal expansion index for each public chain was calculated from normalized within-repertoire ranks of inferred template counts. Generation probabilities in a later analysis came from a VDJ recombination model fitted to out-of-frame rearrangements, and those results were checked against IGoR. A later analysis scored TCR-TCR, TCR-HLA and TCR-CMV co-occurrence with hypergeometric tests, applying a repertoire-size bias correction to TCR pairs. To estimate false discovery rates, a later analysis permuted the HLA or CMV assignments 20 times. A later analysis grouped co-occurring TCRs with DBSCAN, adding TCRdist sequence similarity when clustering within HLA-allele-positive subsets. Co-occurrence clustering excluded repertoires with fewer than 30,000 or more than 120,000 public chains, plus five with anomalous nucleotide sharing. The clones in this table, taken by TCRdb from immuneACCESS, are in-frame only. Not every clone is retained; where verified, under half of the shortfall comes from an unresolved V gene, and the cause of the rest is unknown. That table gives V, J and clone size, and the DNA gave D and trimming. The table for this sample shows about 200,000 clones. Together, the top ten hold 0.95% to 1.3% of the sample.

Germline trimming amounts to 0 bases on V and 4 bases on J, with 19 as the count of junction bases outside the gene matches. The germline V gene yields SGDLS for CDR1 and YYNGEE for CDR2. Inclusive of the bounding cysteine and phenylalanine, the CDR3 is 21 residues long. Only the CDR3 part of the read is kept: 63 bases, read in frame from the first base. The cohort was made up of around 720 healthy bone marrow donors. All cohort members were sampled while nominally healthy, although unrecorded immune exposures were likely present. The donor tested CMV seropositive, placing the donor among the approximately 310 seropositive members of the cohort. A peripheral blood sample was provided by each donor, and peripheral blood mononuclear cells were used for TCR beta sequencing. Genomic DNA was extracted from the blood cell samples with the Qiagen DNeasy Blood Extraction Kit. In the case of this clone: It lacks a known antigen.

The sequenced material came from PBMCs. The clonotype comes from a girl aged 2 to 10 in good health and CMV-seropositive. Recombination connected TRBV9 to TRBJ2-5, with 12 junctional bases fitting TRBD2. CDR3 protein: CASSVAVASGRGSRGRETQYF. The sequenced DNA is TGTGCCAGCAGCGTAGCGGTGGCTAGCGGGAGGGGGTCTCGTGGTCGAGAGACCCAGTACTTC.